This TCR beta chain stems from a study of blood T cells in healthy people across ages. Study results and caveats: Relative to aged donors, long-lived donors carried more naive CD4+ cells and displayed higher diversity.

Researchers isolated at least 7 million PBMCs per sample. Combining a sample-barcoded 5' primer with a J-beta primer mix, a second PCR ran for 7 to 11 cycles. At least 2.5 million CDR3-containing paired-end reads were obtained per sample. TCRdb re-called the 5' RACE reads through MiXCR, storing one row per CDR3 protein. Altogether about 1,500,000 distinct CDR3 sequences are present, roughly 28% being singletons, with the ten largest covering 6.5% to 8.5%. V shed 2 bases and J 10 bases; nucleotides not matched to a gene: 9. The CDR3 sequence is 15 residues long. Germline values: CDR1 SGHRS, CDR2 YFSETQ. As for this clonotype: Its antigen is not identified. A much larger clone sits a single nucleotide away, making a read error possible.

Sequencing input: blood. The chain has TRBV5-1 and TRBJ2-1; 10 bases are a match to TRBD2. The clonotype originates from a woman aged 25-40 years in good health. CDR3 nucleotides: TGCGCCAGCAGCTTTGAGGCTAGCGGGAGTAAAGAGCAGTTCTTC. Protein product: CASSFEASGSKEQFF. Looking up the rest from reference TRBV5-1 and TRBJ2-1 gives the full variable domain: KAGVTQTPRYLIKTRGQQVTLSCSPISGHRSVSWYQQTPGQGLQFLFEYFSETQRNKGNFPGRFSGRQFSNSRSEMNVSTLELGDSALYLCASSFEASGSKEQFFGPGTRLTVL.